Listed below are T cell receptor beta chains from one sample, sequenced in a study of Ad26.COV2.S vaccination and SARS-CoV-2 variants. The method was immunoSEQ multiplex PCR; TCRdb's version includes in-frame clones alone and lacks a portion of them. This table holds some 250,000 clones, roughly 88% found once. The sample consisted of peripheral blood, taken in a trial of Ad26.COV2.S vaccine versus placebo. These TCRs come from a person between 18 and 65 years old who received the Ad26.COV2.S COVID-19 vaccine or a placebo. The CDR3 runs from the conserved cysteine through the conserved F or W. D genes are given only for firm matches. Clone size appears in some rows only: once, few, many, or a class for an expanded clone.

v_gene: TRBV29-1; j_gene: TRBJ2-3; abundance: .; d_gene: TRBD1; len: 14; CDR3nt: TGCAGCTCTGGCGGGAGACAGGGGGCAGATACGCAGTATTTT; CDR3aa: CSSGGRQGADTQYF
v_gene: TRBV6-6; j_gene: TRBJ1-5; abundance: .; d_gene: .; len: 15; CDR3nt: TGTGCCAGCAGTTACTCGACACATAGCAATCAGCCCCAGCATTTT; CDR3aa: CASSYSTHSNQPQHF
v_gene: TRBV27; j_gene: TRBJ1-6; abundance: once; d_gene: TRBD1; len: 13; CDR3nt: TGTGCCAGCAGCGCGACAGGGCCCGGGACCCTCCACTTT; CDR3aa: CASSATGPGTLHF
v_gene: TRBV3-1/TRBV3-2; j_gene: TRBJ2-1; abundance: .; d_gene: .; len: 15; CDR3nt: TGTGCCAGCAGCCAAGGGGTCAGCTCCTACAATGAGCAGTTCTTC; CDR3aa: CASSQGVSSYNEQFF
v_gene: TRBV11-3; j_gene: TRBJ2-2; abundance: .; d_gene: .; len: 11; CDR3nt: TGTGCCAGCGCGAACACCGGGGAGCTGTTTTTT; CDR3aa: CASANTGELFF
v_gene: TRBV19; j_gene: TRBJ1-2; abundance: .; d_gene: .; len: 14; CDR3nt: TGTGCCAGTAGGCAGATTGACCTAAACTATGGCTACACCTTC; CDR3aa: CASRQIDLNYGYTF
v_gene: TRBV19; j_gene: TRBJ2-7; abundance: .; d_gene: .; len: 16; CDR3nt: TGTGCCAGCTGTACTGGGGGGCGACTCCTCTCCTACGAGCAGTACTTC; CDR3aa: CASCTGGRLLSYEQYF
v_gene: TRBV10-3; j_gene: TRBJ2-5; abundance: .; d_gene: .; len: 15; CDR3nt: TGTGCCATCAGTGAGAGGGAGGCCCTCCAAGAGACCCAGTACTTC; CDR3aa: CAISEREALQETQYF
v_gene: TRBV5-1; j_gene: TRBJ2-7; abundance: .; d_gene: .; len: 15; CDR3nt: TGCGCCAGCAGCTACGGACCGAGCCGTTTTCTCGAGCAGTACTTC; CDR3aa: CASSYGPSRFLEQYF
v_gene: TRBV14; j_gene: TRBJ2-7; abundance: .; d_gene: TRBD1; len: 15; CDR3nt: TGTGCCAGCAGACAGACAGGGGCCCCCTGGGGGGAGCAGTACTTC; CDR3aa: CASRQTGAPWGEQYF
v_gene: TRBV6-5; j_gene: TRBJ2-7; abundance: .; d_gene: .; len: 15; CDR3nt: TGTGCCAGCAGTTACTCGATCCAGGGACCCTACGAGCAGTACTTC; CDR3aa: CASSYSIQGPYEQYF
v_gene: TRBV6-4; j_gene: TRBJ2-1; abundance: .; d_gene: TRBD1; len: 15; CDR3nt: TGTGCCAGCAGTCGCGAGACAGGGATCTACAATGAGCAGTTCTTC; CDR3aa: CASSRETGIYNEQFF
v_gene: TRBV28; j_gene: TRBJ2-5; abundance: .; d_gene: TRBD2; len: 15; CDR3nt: TGTGCCAGCAGTTCGCCTAGCGGGAGGCAAGAGACCCAGTACTTC; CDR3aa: CASSSPSGRQETQYF
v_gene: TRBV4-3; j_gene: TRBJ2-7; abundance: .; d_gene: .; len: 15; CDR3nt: TGCGCCAGCAGCCAAGACATCACTCTCAGCCACGAGCAGTACTTC; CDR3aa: CASSQDITLSHEQYF
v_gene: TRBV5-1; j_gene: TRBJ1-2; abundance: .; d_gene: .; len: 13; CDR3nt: TGCGCCAGCAGCCTGGGGAAGAACTATGGCTACACCTTC; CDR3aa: CASSLGKNYGYTF
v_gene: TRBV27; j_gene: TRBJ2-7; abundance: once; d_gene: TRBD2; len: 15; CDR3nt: TGTGCCAGCGGGAAGAGCGGGAGAGGGTCCTACGAGCAGTACTTC; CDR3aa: CASGKSGRGSYEQYF
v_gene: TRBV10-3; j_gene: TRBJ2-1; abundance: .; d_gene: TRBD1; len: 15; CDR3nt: TGTGCCATCAGTGAGTCAGGACAGGGGAACAATGAGCAGTTCTTC; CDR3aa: CAISESGQGNNEQFF
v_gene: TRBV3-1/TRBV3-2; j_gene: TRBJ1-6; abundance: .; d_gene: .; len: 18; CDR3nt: TGTGCCAGCAGCCAAGGCGGGGTCAGGTCCGGGATTGGATCACCCCTCCACTTT; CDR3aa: CASSQGGVRSGIGSPLHF
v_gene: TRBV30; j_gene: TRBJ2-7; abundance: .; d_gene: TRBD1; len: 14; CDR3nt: TGTGCCTGGAGTGTAGGGACAGGGTCCTACGAGCAGTACTTC; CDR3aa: CAWSVGTGSYEQYF
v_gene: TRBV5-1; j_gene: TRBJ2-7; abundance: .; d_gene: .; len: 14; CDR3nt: TGCGCCAGCACCAATTACCCGGGGGCCTACGAGCAGTACTTC; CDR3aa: CASTNYPGAYEQYF
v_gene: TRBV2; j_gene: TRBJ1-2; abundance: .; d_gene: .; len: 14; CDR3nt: TGTGCCAGCAGTGCAGGACAGTCCAACTATGGCTACACCTTC; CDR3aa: CASSAGQSNYGYTF
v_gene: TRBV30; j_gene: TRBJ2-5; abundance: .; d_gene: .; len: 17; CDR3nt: TGTGCCTGGAGTGTGGGCACAGGGAGTGAGCGAGTGGAGACCCAGTACTTC; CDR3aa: CAWSVGTGSERVETQYF
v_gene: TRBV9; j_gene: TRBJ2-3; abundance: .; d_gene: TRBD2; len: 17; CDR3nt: TGTGCCAGCAGCGCGGGAGGATGGACTAGCGGCACAGATACGCAGTATTTT; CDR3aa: CASSAGGWTSGTDTQYF
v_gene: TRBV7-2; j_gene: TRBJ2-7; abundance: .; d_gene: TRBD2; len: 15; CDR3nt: TGTGCCAGCAGCTTAGATAGCGGGAGTTCCTACGAGCAGTACTTC; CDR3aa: CASSLDSGSSYEQYF
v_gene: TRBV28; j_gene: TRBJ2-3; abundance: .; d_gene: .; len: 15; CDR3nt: TGTGCCAGCAAACCCGAGCCTAGGGGCTTAGGTACGCAGTATTTT; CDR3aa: CASKPEPRGLGTQYF
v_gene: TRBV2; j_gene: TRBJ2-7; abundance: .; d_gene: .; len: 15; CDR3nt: TGTGCCAGCAGGGAGACGGAATCCGAATCCTACGAGCAGTACTTC; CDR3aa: CASRETESESYEQYF
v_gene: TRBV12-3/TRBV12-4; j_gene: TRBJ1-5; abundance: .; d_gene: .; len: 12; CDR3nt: TGTGCCAGCAGAGGATGGGATCAGCCCCAGCATTTT; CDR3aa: CASRGWDQPQHF
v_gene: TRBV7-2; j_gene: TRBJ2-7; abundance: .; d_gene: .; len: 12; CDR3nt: TGTGCCAGCAGCCAATCCCTCTACGAGCAGTACTTC; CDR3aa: CASSQSLYEQYF
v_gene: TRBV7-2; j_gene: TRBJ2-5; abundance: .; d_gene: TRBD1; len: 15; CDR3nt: TGTGCCAGCAGCGCACGGACAGGGGATGGGGAGACCCAGTACTTC; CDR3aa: CASSARTGDGETQYF
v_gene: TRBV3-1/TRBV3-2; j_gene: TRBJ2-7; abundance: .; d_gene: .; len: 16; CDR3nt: TGTGCCAGCAGCCAAGATGGATCGGCGCGGTCCTACGAGCAGTACTTC; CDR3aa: CASSQDGSARSYEQYF
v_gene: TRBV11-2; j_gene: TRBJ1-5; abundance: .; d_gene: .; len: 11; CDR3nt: TGTGCCAGCTGGGAGGGTCAGCCCCAGCATTTT; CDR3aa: CASWEGQPQHF
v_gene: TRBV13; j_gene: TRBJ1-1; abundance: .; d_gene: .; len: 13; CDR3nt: TGTGCCAGCAGCCCAATTATGAACACTGAAGCTTTCTTT; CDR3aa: CASSPIMNTEAFF
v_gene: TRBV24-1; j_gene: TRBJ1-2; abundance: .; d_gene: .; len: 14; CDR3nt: TGTGCCACCAGTGACTCAGGACGGCTCTATGGCTACACCTTC; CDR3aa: CATSDSGRLYGYTF
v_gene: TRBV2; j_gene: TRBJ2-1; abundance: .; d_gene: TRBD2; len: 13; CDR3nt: TGTGCCAGCAGTCTTTTGGGGGGGGAGGAGCAGTTCTTC; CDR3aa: CASSLLGGEEQFF
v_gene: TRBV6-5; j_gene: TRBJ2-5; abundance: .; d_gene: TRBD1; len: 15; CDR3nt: TGTGCCAGCAGGAAGGGGACAGGGCCTAAGGAGACCCAGTACTTC; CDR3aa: CASRKGTGPKETQYF
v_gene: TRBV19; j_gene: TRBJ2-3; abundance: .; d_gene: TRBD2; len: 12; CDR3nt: TGTGCCAGTAGCACTAGCGTTGATACGCAGTATTTT; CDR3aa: CASSTSVDTQYF
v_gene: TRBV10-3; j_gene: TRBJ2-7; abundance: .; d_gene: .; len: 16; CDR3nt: TGTGCCATCAGTGAGTTTGGGACTCGAGGCTCCTACGAGCAGTACTTC; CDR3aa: CAISEFGTRGSYEQYF
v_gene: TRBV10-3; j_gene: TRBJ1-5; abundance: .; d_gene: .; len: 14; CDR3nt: TGTGCCATCAGTGTGGACATGTCCAATCAGCCCCAGCATTTT; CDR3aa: CAISVDMSNQPQHF
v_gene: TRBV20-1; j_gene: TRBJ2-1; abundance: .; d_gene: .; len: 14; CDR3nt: TGCAGTGCTAGTAAGGGGTCCTACTCGGGTGAGCAGTTCTTC; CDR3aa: CSASKGSYSGEQFF
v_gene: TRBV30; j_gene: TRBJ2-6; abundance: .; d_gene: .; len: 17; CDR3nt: TGTGCCTGGAACACCGGAACGGTACCCTCTGGGGCCAACGTCCTGACTTTC; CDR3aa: CAWNTGTVPSGANVLTF
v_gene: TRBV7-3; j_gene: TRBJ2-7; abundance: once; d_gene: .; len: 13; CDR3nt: TGTGCCAGCAGCTTCTACATTGCCTACGAGCAGTACTTC; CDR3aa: CASSFYIAYEQYF
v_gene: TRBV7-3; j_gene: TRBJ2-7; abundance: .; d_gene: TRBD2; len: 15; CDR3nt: TGTGCCAGCTGCAAGACTAGCGGGAGTATCTGCGAGCAGTACTTC; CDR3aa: CASCKTSGSICEQYF
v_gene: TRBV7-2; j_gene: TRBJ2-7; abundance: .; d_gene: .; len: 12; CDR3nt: TGTGCCAGCAGCTCCCAGCGGTACGAGCAGTACTTC; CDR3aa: CASSSQRYEQYF
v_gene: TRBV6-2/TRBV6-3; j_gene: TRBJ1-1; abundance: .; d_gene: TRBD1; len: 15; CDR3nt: TGTGCCAGCAGTGGGTACGGGACAGGTAAATCGGAAGCTTTCTTT; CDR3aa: CASSGYGTGKSEAFF
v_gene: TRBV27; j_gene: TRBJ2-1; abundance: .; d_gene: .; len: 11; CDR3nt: TGTGCCAGCAGATCTTACAATGAGCAGTTCTTC; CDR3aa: CASRSYNEQFF
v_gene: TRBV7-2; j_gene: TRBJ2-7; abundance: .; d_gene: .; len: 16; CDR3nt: TGTGCCAGCAGCTTAATGGCTACAAGTAACTCCTACGAGCAGTACTTC; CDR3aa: CASSLMATSNSYEQYF
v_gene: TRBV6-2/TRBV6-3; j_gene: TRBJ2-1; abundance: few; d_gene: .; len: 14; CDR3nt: TGTGCCAGCAGTTACCGGGGGGCGGAAAATGAGCAGTTCTTC; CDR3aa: CASSYRGAENEQFF
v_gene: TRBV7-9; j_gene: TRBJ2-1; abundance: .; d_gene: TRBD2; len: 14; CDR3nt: TGTGCCAGCAGCTTACTAGCGGGTTACAATGAGCAGTTCTTC; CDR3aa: CASSLLAGYNEQFF
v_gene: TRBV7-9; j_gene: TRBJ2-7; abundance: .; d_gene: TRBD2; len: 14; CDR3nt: TGTGCCAGCAGCCGTGGGACTAGGACGGTCGAGCAGTACTTC; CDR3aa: CASSRGTRTVEQYF
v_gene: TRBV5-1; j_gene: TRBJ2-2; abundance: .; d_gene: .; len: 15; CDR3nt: TGCGCCAGCAGCTTGTTTCTCGGCAGCACCGGGGAGCTGTTTTTT; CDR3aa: CASSLFLGSTGELFF